This TCR beta chain was captured in a study of blood T cells in healthy people across ages. Study observations and caveats: Aged donors had fewer naive CD4+ cells and lower diversity than long-lived donors.

This clonotype was detected once. Antigen unknown. Primed by a sample-barcoded 5' primer and a J-beta primer mix, a second PCR proceeded for roughly 7 to 12 cycles. One entry per CDR3 protein, called by TCRdb with MiXCR from the 5' RACE reads. The sample records over 1,200,000 distinct CDR3 sequences, around 59% being singletons. Trimming cost V 0 bases and J 0 bases, with 12 bases left between them. This CDR3 is built from 16 residues. Germline V gene lookup returns CDR1 DFQATT and CDR2 SNEGSKA (reference sequence). This sequence was found in a man between 18 and 29 years old in good health. Sequenced material: blood. The rearrangement links TRBV20-1 to TRBJ2-1; tentatively, D is TRBD1 (5 bases). Here the CDR3 DNA reads TGCAGTGCTAGAGATTGGGGCGCACGCTCCTACAATGAGCAGTTCTTC. It codes for CSARDWGARSYNEQFF.